This T cell receptor beta chain was obtained from a study of CD4+ T cells in melanoma (dated by TCRdb to the early 2020s). About the full investigation: Neoantigen-specific CD4+ T cells in human melanoma were investigated in the study. The research as a whole found: Neoantigen-specific CD4+ T cells in melanoma were reported to show diverse differentiation states. The report described a correlation between neoantigen-specific CD4+ T cells and the function of CD8+ T cells, macrophages and B cells.

Libraries were constructed by the immunoSEQ multiplex PCR assay. The clones in this table, taken by TCRdb from immuneACCESS, are in-frame only. Not every clone is retained; where verified, under half of the shortfall comes from an unresolved V gene, and the cause of the rest is unknown. This sample is represented by approximately 110,000 clones; about 90% of them were singletons. The ten largest account for about 3.5% of the sample. On this clone itself: Which antigen it targets is not known. No much larger clone exists at a distance of one base, and base qualities are not known.

The donors were melanoma patients. The junction shows trimming of 2 bases on V and 0 bases on J, and the gene matches do not reach 18 bases of it. The CDR3, from cysteine to phenylalanine, totals 20 residues. Here the CDR3 DNA is all that survives: 60 bases in frame from base 1. The germline V gene (reference sequence) specifies MNHEY as CDR1 and SMNVEV as CDR2. This receptor was taken from a human donor with melanoma. Sequenced sample: peripheral blood. The V and J segments used are TRBV27 and TRBJ1-1; TRBD1 fits 7 bases in the junction. The nucleotides read TGTGCCAGCAGTTTACGCCCCCCCGGGACAGTTAATAACCTGAACACTGAAGCTTTCTTT. It translates as CASSLRPPGTVNNLNTEAFF.